Listed below are T cell receptor beta chains from one sample, sequenced in a study of blood T cell repertoires in COVID-19. Assay: immunoSEQ multiplex PCR; the TCRdb copy retains only in-frame clones and omits some. The table records some 240,000 clones, under 90% of them present only once. Material for sequencing was PBMCs or T cells enriched from blood (not recorded which). The source of these receptors is a man between 25 and 39 years old with acute COVID-19. The CDR3 runs from the conserved cysteine through the conserved F or W. D genes are given only for firm matches. Size is omitted from some rows. Given values are once, few, many or a class for expanded clones.

j_call d_call clone_size v_call cdr3_nt cdr3_aa
TRBJ1-2 NA NA TRBV2 TGTGCCAGCAGTGCAGGGGACTATGGCTACACCTTC CASSAGDYGYTF
TRBJ1-2 TRBD1 NA TRBV10-3 TGTGCCATCAGTGCCGGACAGGATGGCTACACCTTC CAISAGQDGYTF
TRBJ1-5 TRBD1 NA TRBV6-2/TRBV6-3 TGTGCCAGCAGTTACTTAGTTGGGACAGGGGATTATCAGCCCCAGCATTTT CASSYLVGTGDYQPQHF
TRBJ2-3 TRBD1 NA TRBV5-8 TGTGCCAGCAGCTTGGGACAGGGATGGACAGATACGCAGTATTTT CASSLGQGWTDTQYF
TRBJ2-5 NA NA TRBV24-1 TGTGCCACCAGTGATGGGGGGGCGGCGGAGACCCAGTACTTC CATSDGGAAETQYF
TRBJ2-1 NA NA TRBV4-3 TGCGCCAGCAGCCAAGAGCCCCAGCGGAACAATGAGCAGTTCTTC CASSQEPQRNNEQFF
TRBJ2-5 TRBD2 NA TRBV7-6 TGTGCCAGCAGCCCGCTAGCGGGAGGGACTGAGACCCAGTACTTC CASSPLAGGTETQYF
TRBJ2-3 TRBD1 NA TRBV5-1 TGTGCCAGCACAGGGGGATTAGCGGTTAGCACAGATACGCAGTATTTT CASTGGLAVSTDTQYF
TRBJ1-5 TRBD1 once TRBV5-8 TGTGCCAGCAGCTCGATGCTGACCGGGACAGGGGAAGGACAGCCCCAGCATTTT CASSSMLTGTGEGQPQHF
TRBJ1-5 NA NA TRBV6-1 TGTGCCAGCAGTGAATGGGGGCAGCCAGATCAGCCCCAGCATTTT CASSEWGQPDQPQHF
TRBJ1-1 NA NA TRBV6-5 TGTGCCAGCAGTTACTCGAGTCTCATGAACACTGAAGCTTTCTTT CASSYSSLMNTEAFF
TRBJ2-5 NA NA TRBV4-1 TGCGCCAGCAGCCAAGAGGGGGCGGGAGATTCCGTTCAAGAGACCCAGTACTTC CASSQEGAGDSVQETQYF
TRBJ2-1 NA once TRBV24-1 TGTGCCACCAGTGCCGTGGAGAACTACAATGAGCAGTTCTTC CATSAVENYNEQFF
TRBJ1-1 NA NA TRBV7-6 TGTGCCAGCAGCTTGACTGAAATGAACACTGAAGCTTTCTTT CASSLTEMNTEAFF
TRBJ2-1 TRBD1 NA TRBV19 TGTGCCAGTAGTATTCTAGGACAGGGGTTGAGCAATGAGCAGTTCTTC CASSILGQGLSNEQFF
TRBJ1-5 NA few TRBV3-1/TRBV3-2 TGTGCCAGCAGCCTTGACCCGGGAAGCAATCAGCCCCAGCATTTT CASSLDPGSNQPQHF
TRBJ2-1 TRBD2 NA TRBV2 TGTGCCAGCACCGGGGGACTAGCTGGAGATGAGCAGTTCTTC CASTGGLAGDEQFF
TRBJ2-3 NA NA TRBV7-3 TGTGCCAGCAGCCGCGACTACACAGATACGCAGTATTTT CASSRDYTDTQYF
TRBJ2-5 NA NA TRBV10-3 TGTGCCACAAAAGAAGGCCAGCCAGGGCCCCAGTACTTC CATKEGQPGPQYF
TRBJ1-4 NA NA TRBV28 TGTGCCAGCACCCTGGACAGCTATGAAAAACTGTTTTTT CASTLDSYEKLFF
TRBJ2-5 TRBD2 NA TRBV5-8 TGTGCCAGCAGCTTGGGACTAGCGGGGATACAAGAGACCCAGTACTTC CASSLGLAGIQETQYF
TRBJ1-3 TRBD1 NA TRBV4-2 TGTGCCAGCAGCCAAGATAGAAGATATCGCGACAGGGATCCAAACACCATATATTTT CASSQDRRYRDRDPNTIYF
TRBJ2-1 NA few TRBV9 TGTGCCAGCAGCGTAGAGAACAATCAATACAATGAGCAGTTCTTC CASSVENNQYNEQFF
TRBJ1-6 NA NA TRBV27 TGTGCCAGCAGTCCCTCGGGAGGGAGGAATAATTCACCCCTCCACTTT CASSPSGGRNNSPLHF
TRBJ1-5 NA NA TRBV6-8 TGTGCCAGTTATAATGAGGTGGGTAGCAATCAGCCCCAGCATTTT CASYNEVGSNQPQHF
TRBJ1-2 NA NA TRBV5-4 TGTGCCAGCAGCTTGGCGTCTTTCGGGGGCTACACCTTC CASSLASFGGYTF
TRBJ2-1 TRBD2 NA TRBV19 TGTGCCAGTAGCGGGAGGAGCTCCTACAATGAGCAGTTCTTC CASSGRSSYNEQFF
TRBJ1-2 TRBD1 NA TRBV19 TGTGCCAGTAGATCCGGACAGGGGGCGAAGAATGGCTACACCTTC CASRSGQGAKNGYTF